Reported below is one T cell receptor (beta chain). This clonotype has at least ten counts. The antigen it recognizes is unknown. No per-base quality is available; no much larger clone lies one base away. The junction shows trimming of 7 bases on V and 2 bases on J, and the gene matches do not reach 12 bases of it. In the germline V gene, CDR1 corresponds to MNHEY and CDR2 to SVGEGT. The CDR3 sequence holds 17 residues, the cysteine and phenylalanine included. Only the CDR3 portion is preserved as DNA: 51 bases, with reading frame beginning at the first base. Donors were a few dozen systemically healthy Caucasian individuals from Russia aged roughly 6 to 100 years. About 10 milliliters of peripheral blood were collected from each donor into EDTA-treated Vacutainer tubes. Ficoll-Paque density-gradient centrifugation was used to isolate PBMCs, with at least 7 million per sample. Total RNA, at least 6 micrograms per sample, was extracted from PBMCs with Trizol reagent. For every donor, flow cytometry on a PBMC aliquot measured the percentage of naive CD45RAhigh/CD27high T cells.

Library method: 5' RACE. Reads for this sample came from an Illumina HiSeq 2500. A second roughly 6 to 11 cycle PCR used a sample-barcoded 5' primer and a J-beta primer mix. A unique molecular identifier was introduced onto each TCR beta cDNA molecule by a template-switch 5' adaptor carrying 12 random nucleotides. Each sample yielded at least 2.5 million CDR3-containing paired-end reads. First-strand cDNA was synthesized from all RNA with the Mint cDNA synthesis kit, primed by a TRBC-specific oligonucleotide. After uracil-DNA glycosylase treatment, a first 18-cycle PCR used universal primers M1SS and BC2_uni_R on all cDNA. Processing in the source paper ran as follows. For normalization, 1 million high-quality reads, each with a distinct molecular identifier, were randomly selected from each sample. Reads with shared molecular identifiers were discarded instead of being binned into consensus sequences. MiTCR, set to a Q25 quality threshold and the strictest error-elimination algorithm, was used for CDR3 identification, clonotype clustering and error correction. A nonparametric unseen species model with Euler transformation was used to estimate lower-bound total TCR beta diversity. Through fastp at Q25 and MiXCR, TCRdb rebuilt clones from the public reads, retaining in-frame beta chains. Each entry is one CDR3 protein sequence, shown with its most common DNA and genes. The V and J calls follow TCRdb's processing rather than the paper's. For this sample there are 850,000 to 950,000 distinct CDR3 sequences; around 30% appear just once. The ten largest clones add up to around a sixth of the sample.

The data were obtained in a study of blood T cells in healthy people across ages (dated by TCRdb to between 2015 and 2017). Some background on the complete study: In model experiments, template switching captured about one uniquely barcoded TCR beta cDNA molecule for every two T cells. The study measured age-related changes in TCR beta repertoire diversity using deep sequencing normalized with unique cDNA molecular identifiers. Four age groups were formed from the donors: young (average approximately 15 years), middle-aged (approximately 40), aged (about 62) and long-lived (more than 75). Donors of different ages were randomly distributed across sequencing lanes to avoid experimental bias. Two additional independent replicas of 1 million unique cDNA reads from the same blood draw were analyzed for two donors (one aged 18 to 29 and one aged 80 or older).

General conclusions and limits of the study: Compared with the aged group, the long-lived group had more naive CD4+ T cells, fewer expanded clones and increased TCR diversity, suggesting age selection. Because donor CMV infection status was unknown, age-related changes in expanded clonotypes were potentially confounded. Because profiling used bulk unsorted PBMCs, naive and antigen-experienced compartments could not be compared conclusively. Observed TCR beta diversity per million T cells fell roughly linearly with age, and a significant reduction was already apparent by age around 36. There was a strong correlation between observed TCR beta diversity and the percentage of naive T cells measured by flow cytometry. Estimates of total diversity from one million sequenced T cells were regarded as lower bounds and underestimates.

The sample was blood. The chain employs TRBV6-2 or TRBV6-3 and TRBJ2-1, with 9 bases matching TRBD2. The receptor's source is a woman aged 80 or older in good health. The CDR3 protein is CASKERGVSSTYNEQFF. The sequence in DNA is TGTGCCAGCAAGGAGCGGGGGGTCAGTAGTACCTACAATGAGCAGTTCTTC.